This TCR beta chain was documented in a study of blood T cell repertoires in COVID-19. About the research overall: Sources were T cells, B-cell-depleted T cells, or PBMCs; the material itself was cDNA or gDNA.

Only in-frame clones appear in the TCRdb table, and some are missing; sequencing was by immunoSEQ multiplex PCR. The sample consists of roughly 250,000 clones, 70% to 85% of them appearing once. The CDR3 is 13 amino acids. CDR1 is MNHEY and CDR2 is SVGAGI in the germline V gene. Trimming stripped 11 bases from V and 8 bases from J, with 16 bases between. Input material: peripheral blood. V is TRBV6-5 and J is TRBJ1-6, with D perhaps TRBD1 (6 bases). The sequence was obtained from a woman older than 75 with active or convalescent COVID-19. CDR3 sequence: CAGQTELDSPLHF. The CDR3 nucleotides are TGTGCCGGACAGACAGAACTGGATTCACCCCTCCACTTT.